This T cell receptor (beta chain) was recovered during a study of T cell changes during pregnancy in multiple sclerosis. V lost 8 bases to trimming and J lost 2 bases; unmatched junction nucleotides: 4. This CDR3 has 13 amino acids. Germline V lookup: CDR1 SNHLY, CDR2 FYNNEI. This clone appeared a single time. Using immunoSEQ multiplex PCR, the repertoire was profiled, and TCRdb retains in-frame clones only, with some absent. The repertoire holds about 48,000 clones, with about 90% as singletons. The chain recombines TRBV2 with TRBJ2-7, with 9 bases identical to TRBD2. The clonotype originates from a female donor with multiple sclerosis, enrolled in a pregnancy study. This sample comprised CD4+ T cells from peripheral blood mononuclear cells, obtained in the second trimester of pregnancy. CDR3 coding DNA: TGTGCCAGCTTGCTAGCGGGGACCTACGAGCAGTACTTC. Its translation is CASLLAGTYEQYF. Based on the CDR3 plus reference TRBV2 and TRBJ2-7, the full variable domain is EPEVTQTPSHQVTQMGQEVILRCVPISNHLYFYWYRQILGQKVEFLVSFYNNEISEKSEIFDDQFSVERPDGSNFTLKIRSTKLEDSAMYFCASLLAGTYEQYFGPGTRLTVT.